The 3 T cell receptor beta chains below come from one sample, sequenced in a study of cytomegalovirus exposure and HLA in healthy donors. Data came from immunoSEQ multiplex PCR; TCRdb stores just in-frame clones and leaves some out. The profile shows about 82,000 clones, just under 95% of them singletons. The sequenced sample was PBMCs. Receptors were obtained from a man aged 18-30 years in good health and CMV-seronegative.

The chain links TRBV25-1 to TRBJ1-1, with D maybe TRBD1 (6 bases). This CDR3 is built from 14 residues. Per germline, CDR1 MGHDK and CDR2 SYGVNS. Deletions cut 2 bases from V and 3 bases from J, with 10 bases between. The chain's CDR3 is CASSEAGAYTEAFF. DNA of the CDR3: TGTGCCAGCAGTGAAGCAGGGGCATACACTGAAGCTTTCTTT.

The V and J genes are TRBV6-5 and TRBJ2-5, with 11 bases identical to TRBD1. CDR3 length equals 13 residues. V lost 7 bases and J lost 6; bases outside the gene matches: 4. Germline V lookup: CDR1 MNHEY, CDR2 SVGAGI. The CDR3 region is CASTRTGGQTQYF. As DNA, the CDR3 is TGTGCCAGCACCAGGACAGGGGGCCAGACCCAGTACTTC.

The chain has TRBV18 and TRBJ2-7; possibly TRBD1 for D (5 bases). This CDR3 is 12 amino acids long. Germline V gives CDR1 KGHSH, CDR2 LQKENI. V shed 1 base and J shed 6 bases, with 7 bases lying between them. The CDR3 spells CASSPQGIEQYF. In DNA, the CDR3 is TGTGCCAGCTCACCACAGGGGATCGAGCAGTACTTC.